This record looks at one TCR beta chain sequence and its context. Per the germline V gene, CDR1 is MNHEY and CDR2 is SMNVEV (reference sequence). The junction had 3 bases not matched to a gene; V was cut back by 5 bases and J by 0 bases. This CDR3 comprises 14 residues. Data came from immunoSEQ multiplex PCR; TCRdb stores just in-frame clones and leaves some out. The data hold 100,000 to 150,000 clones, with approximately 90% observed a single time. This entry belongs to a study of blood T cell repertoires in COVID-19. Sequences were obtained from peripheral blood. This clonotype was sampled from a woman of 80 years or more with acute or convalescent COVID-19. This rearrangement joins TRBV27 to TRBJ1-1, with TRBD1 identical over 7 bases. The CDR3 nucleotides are TGTGCCAGCAGTCCTACAGGGGTGAACACTGAAGCTTTCTTT. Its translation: CASSPTGVNTEAFF.